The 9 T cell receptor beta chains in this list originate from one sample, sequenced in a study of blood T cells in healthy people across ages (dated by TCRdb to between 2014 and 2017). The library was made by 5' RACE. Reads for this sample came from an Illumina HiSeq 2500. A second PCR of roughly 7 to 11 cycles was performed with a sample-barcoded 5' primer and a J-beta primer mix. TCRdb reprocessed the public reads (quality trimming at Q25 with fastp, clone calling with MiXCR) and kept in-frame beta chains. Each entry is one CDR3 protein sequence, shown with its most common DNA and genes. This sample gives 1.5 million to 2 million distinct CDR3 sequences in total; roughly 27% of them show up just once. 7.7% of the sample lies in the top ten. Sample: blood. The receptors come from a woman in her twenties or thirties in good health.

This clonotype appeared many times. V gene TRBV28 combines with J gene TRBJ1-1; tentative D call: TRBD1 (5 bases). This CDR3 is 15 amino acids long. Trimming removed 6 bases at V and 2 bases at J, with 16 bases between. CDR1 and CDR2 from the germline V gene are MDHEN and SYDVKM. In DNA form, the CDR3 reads TGTGCCAGCAGGGTAGAGGCAGGGCCCAACACTGAAGCTTTCTTT. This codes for CASRVEAGPNTEAFF.

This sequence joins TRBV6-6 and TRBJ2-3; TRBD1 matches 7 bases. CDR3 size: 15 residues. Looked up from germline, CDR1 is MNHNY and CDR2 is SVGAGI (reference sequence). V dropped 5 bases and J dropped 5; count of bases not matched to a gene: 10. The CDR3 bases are TGTGCCAGCAGTCCCGGGACAGCACCCAGAGATACGCAGTATTTT. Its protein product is CASSPGTAPRDTQYF.

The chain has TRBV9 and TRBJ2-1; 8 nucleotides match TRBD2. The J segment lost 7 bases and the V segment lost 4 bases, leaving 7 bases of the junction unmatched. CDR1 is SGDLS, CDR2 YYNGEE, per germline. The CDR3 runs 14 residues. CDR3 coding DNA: TGTGCCAGCAGCTCGGGGGGGCCGGGAAATGAGCAGTTCTTC. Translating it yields CASSSGGPGNEQFF. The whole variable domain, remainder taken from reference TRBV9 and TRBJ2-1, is DSGVTQTPKHLITATGQRVTLRCSPRSGDLSVYWYQQSLDQGLQFLIQYYNGEERAKGNILERFSAQQFPDLHSELNLSSLELGDSALYFCASSSGGPGNEQFFGPGTRLTVL.

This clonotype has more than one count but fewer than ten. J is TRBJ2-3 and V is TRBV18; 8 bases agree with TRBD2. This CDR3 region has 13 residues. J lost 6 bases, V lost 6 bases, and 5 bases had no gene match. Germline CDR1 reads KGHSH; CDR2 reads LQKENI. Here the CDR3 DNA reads TGTGCCAGCTCCCCGACTAGCGTGGATACGCAGTATTTT. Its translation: CASSPTSVDTQYF. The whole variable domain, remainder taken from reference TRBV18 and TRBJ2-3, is NAGVMQNPRHLVRRRGQEARLRCSPMKGHSHVYWYRQLPEEGLKFMVYLQKENIIDESGMPKERFSAEFPKEGPSILRIQQVVRGDSAAYFCASSPTSVDTQYFGPGTRLTVL.

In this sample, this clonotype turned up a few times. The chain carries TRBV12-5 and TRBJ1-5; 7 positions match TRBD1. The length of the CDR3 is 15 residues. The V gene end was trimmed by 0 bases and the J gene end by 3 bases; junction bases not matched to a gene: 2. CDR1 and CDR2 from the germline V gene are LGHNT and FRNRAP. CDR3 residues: CASGLVTGVNQPQHF. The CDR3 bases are TGTGCTAGTGGTTTGGTCACAGGGGTCAATCAGCCCCAGCATTTT.

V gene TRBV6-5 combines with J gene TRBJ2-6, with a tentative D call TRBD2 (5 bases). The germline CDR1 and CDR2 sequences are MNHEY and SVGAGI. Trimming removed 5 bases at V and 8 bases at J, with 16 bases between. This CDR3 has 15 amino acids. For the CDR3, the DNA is TGTGCCAGCAGTGACCTAGGGCGGGCGACCAACGTCCTGACTTTC. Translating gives CASSDLGRATNVLTF.

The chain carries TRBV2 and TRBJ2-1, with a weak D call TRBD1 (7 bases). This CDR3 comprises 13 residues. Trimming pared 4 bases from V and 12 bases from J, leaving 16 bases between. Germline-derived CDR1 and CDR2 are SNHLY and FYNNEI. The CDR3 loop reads CASSVTRGRGQFF. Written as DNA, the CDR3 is TGTGCCAGCAGTGTAACGAGGGGGCGGGGGCAGTTCTTC.

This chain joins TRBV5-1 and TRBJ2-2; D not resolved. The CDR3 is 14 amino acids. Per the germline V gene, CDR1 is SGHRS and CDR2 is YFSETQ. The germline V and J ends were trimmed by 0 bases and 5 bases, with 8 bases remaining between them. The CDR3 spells CASSLDPATGELFF. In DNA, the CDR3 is TGCGCCAGCAGCTTGGATCCGGCAACCGGGGAGCTGTTTTTT.

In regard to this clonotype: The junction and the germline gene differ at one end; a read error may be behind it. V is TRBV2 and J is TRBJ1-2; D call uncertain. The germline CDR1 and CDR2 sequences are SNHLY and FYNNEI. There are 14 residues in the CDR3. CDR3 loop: CAISERRRPYGYTF. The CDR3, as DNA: TGTGCCATCAGTGAAAGGAGACGGCCCTATGGCTACACCTTC.